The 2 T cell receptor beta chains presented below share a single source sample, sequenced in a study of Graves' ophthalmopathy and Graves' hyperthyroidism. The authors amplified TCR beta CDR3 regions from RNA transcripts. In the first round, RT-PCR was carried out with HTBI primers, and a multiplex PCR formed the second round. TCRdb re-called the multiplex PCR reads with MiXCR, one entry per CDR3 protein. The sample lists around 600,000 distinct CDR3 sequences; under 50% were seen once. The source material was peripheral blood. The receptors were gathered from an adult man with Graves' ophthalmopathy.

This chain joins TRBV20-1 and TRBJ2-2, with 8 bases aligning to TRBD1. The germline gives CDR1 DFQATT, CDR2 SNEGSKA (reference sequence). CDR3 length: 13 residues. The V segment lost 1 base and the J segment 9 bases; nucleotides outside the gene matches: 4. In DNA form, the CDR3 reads TGCAGTGCTAGAGGGACAGGGTCTTGGGAGCTGTTTTTT. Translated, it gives CSARGTGSWELFF.

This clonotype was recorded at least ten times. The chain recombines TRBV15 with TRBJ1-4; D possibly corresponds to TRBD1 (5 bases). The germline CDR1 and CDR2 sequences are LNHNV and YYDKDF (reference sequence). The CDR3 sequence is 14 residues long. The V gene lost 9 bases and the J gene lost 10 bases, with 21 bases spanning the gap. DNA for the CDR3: TGTGCCACGAGACGTGGGACGGATTATGGAAAACTGTTTTTT. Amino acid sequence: CATRRGTDYGKLFF.